One and the same sample provided the 10 T cell receptor beta chains below, sequenced in a study of blood T cells in healthy people across ages. Next came a second PCR, run for about 7 to 12 cycles, which used a sample-barcoded 5' primer along with a J-beta primer mix. TCRdb re-analysed the 5' RACE reads in MiXCR, keeping a single row per CDR3 protein. The table has 650,000 to 800,000 distinct CDR3 sequences, 40% to 50% seen once. The sequencing input was blood. The receptors here all came from a man aged 60 to 75 in good health.

The chain combines TRBV5-1 with TRBJ2-3; D is undetermined. The V and J ends lost 4 bases and 1 base respectively, with 10 bases between them. This CDR3 comprises 14 residues. From germline, CDR1 is SGHRS and CDR2 YFSETQ. CDR3 protein: CASSAGPRTDTQYF. DNA of the CDR3: TGCGCCAGCAGCGCCGGGCCCCGCACAGATACGCAGTATTTT.

This clonotype was observed a few times. V usage is TRBV6-6 and J usage is TRBJ1-2; D is unclear. The CDR3 spans 12 residues. V gave up 8 bases and J gave up 7 bases, with 14 bases separating them. CDR1 is MNHNY, CDR2 SVGAGI, per germline (reference sequence). The CDR3 DNA reads TGTGCCAGCTCCCCGTGGGGAGCTGGCTACACCTTC. Translating gives CASSPWGAGYTF.

The V gene is TRBV6-6, the J gene TRBJ2-1; TRBD1 is a possible D gene (5 bases). CDR1 and CDR2 from the germline V gene are MNHNY and SVGAGI (reference sequence). The CDR3 is 15 residues long. The V end lost 0 bases, the J end lost 5 bases, and 11 bases lay between the germline ends. The CDR3 DNA reads as TGTGCCAGCAGTTACTCGGGGCAGGCGAACAATGAGCAGTTCTTC. This sequence encodes CASSYSGQANNEQFF.

In its sample, this clonotype was seen a few times. The chain employs TRBV12-3 or TRBV12-4 and TRBJ1-2, with 7 bases lining up with TRBD1. The J segment lost 7 bases and the V segment lost 6 bases, leaving 5 bases of the junction unmatched. This CDR3 is 12 amino acids long. The CDR3: CASSRQGSGYTF. CDR3 coding DNA: TGTGCCAGCAGCCGACAGGGCTCTGGCTACACCTTC.

This clonotype was picked up a small number of times. This chain connects TRBV7-2 to TRBJ1-6; no firm D call. V lost 5 bases and J 15 bases, leaving 14 bases between the germline ends. Looked up from germline, CDR1 is SGHTA and CDR2 is FQGNSA. The CDR3 contains 12 residues. CDR3 sequence: CASSDPRHGLHF. CDR3 sequence (DNA): TGTGCCAGCAGCGATCCAAGGCACGGCCTCCACTTT.

This clonotype has more than one count but fewer than ten. This sequence joins TRBV20-1 and TRBJ1-1; 7 nucleotides align to TRBD1. CDR1 is DFQATT, CDR2 SNEGSKA, per germline (reference sequence). V trimming: 0 bases; J trimming: 3 bases; junction bases outside the gene matches: 10. The CDR3 spans 16 residues. DNA of the CDR3: TGCAGTGCTAGAGATCCGGGGGCAGGGGGGTACACTGAAGCTTTCTTT. Its protein product is CSARDPGAGGYTEAFF.

Comments on this clonotype: The junction does not match germline at one end; this may be a read error. V and J are TRBV7-2 and TRBJ2-6, with D hard to call. The CDR3 has 15 amino acids. Per germline, CDR1 SGHTA and CDR2 FQGNSA. In nucleotides, the CDR3 is TGTGTCAGCAGCTTAGGAAACTCTGGGGCCAACGTCCTGACTTTC. This codes for CVSSLGNSGANVLTF.

This CDR3 reads CASSWTANTGELFF. The CDR3 nucleotides are TGTGCCAGCAGTTGGACGGCGAACACCGGGGAGCTGTTTTTT. The chain joins TRBV12-3 or TRBV12-4 to TRBJ2-2, with D uncertain. The V end lost 4 bases, the J end lost 0 bases, and 6 bases lay between the germline ends. CDR3 length: 14 amino acids.

This chain links TRBV6-1 with TRBJ1-1; 10 bases map to TRBD1. There are 13 residues in the CDR3. V lost 9 bases to trimming and J lost 8 bases; unmatched junction nucleotides: 9. The germline V gene encodes CDR1 MNHNS and CDR2 SASEGT. This chain's CDR3 is CASMGQGFLEAFF. CDR3 nucleotide sequence: TGTGCCAGTATGGGACAGGGGTTCTTGGAAGCTTTCTTT.

DNA of the CDR3: TGTGCCAGCAGTGTAAGACAGTACCAAGAGACCCAGTACTTC. Protein product: CASSVRQYQETQYF. The chain is built from TRBV12-3 or TRBV12-4 and TRBJ2-5; weak D call: TRBD1 (5 bases). The CDR3 loop spans 14 amino acids. V was cut by 5 bases and J by 0 bases, with 10 bases left in between.